The 9 T cell receptor beta chains below all came from one sample that was sequenced in a study of technical replicates of blood from a few donors. Here immunoSEQ multiplex PCR was the method, and the copy in TCRdb shows in-frame clones only, minus some. The sample lists some 93,000 clones; 95% were seen once. The sequencing sample was made of T cells isolated from PBMCs. These receptors originate from a human donor in good health.

The count of this clone is one. The chain carries TRBV7-9 and TRBJ1-1; TRBD1 is a possible D gene (5 bases). The CDR3 loop spans 15 amino acids. Trimming took 4 bases from V and 0 from J, leaving 12 bases between them. Germline lookup yields CDR1 SEHNR and CDR2 FQNEAQ (reference sequence). The CDR3 region has the DNA TGTGCCAGCAGCTCCCTCACAGGCTTGAACACTGAAGCTTTCTTT. It codes for CASSSLTGLNTEAFF.

Turning to this clone: Sequence at one end of the junction differs from germline and may be a read error. The gene calls are TRBV29-1 and TRBJ2-1; 11 nucleotides agree with TRBD2. The length of the CDR3 is 14 residues. The germline CDR1 and CDR2 sequences are SQVTM and ANQGSEA. In DNA, the CDR3 is TGCAGCGTCGAAGGGACTAGCGGATTAAATGAGCAGTTCTTC. Protein product: CSVEGTSGLNEQFF.

J is TRBJ2-1 and V is TRBV7-9; perhaps TRBD2 as D (6 bases). The CDR3 is made up of 17 amino acids. V lost 5 bases to trimming and J lost 3 bases, with 20 bases between them. The germline CDR1 and CDR2 sequences are SEHNR and FQNEAQ (reference sequence). The CDR3 reads CASSGAVGGEVYNEQFF. The DNA for the CDR3 is TGTGCCAGCAGCGGGGCCGTCGGGGGTGAGGTCTACAATGAGCAGTTCTTC.

A remark on this clone: Germline and junction disagree at one end, which may indicate a read error. The chain uses TRBV12-5 and TRBJ1-2; D is unclear. CDR3 length equals 11 residues. Germline V lookup: CDR1 LGHNT, CDR2 FRNRAP. The CDR3 sequence: CASGLRGSIAF. The CDR3 bases are TGTGCTAGTGGTTTGCGAGGGTCGATCGCCTTC.

The chain is built from TRBV14 and TRBJ2-4; 14 bases agree with TRBD2. This CDR3 has 18 amino acids. The germline CDR1 and CDR2 sequences are SGHDN and FVKESK. V shed 4 bases and J 4 bases; nucleotides not matched to a gene: 9. The CDR3 DNA sequence: TGTGCCAGCAGCCGATACGGGACTAGCGGGAGTAATAAAAACATTCAGTACTTC. The encoded protein is CASSRYGTSGSNKNIQYF.

V and J are TRBV6-4 and TRBJ2-1, with D maybe TRBD1 (6 bases). Looked up from germline, CDR1 is MRHNA and CDR2 is SNTAGT. With 8 bases removed from V and 6 bases from J, the gap between germline ends came to 11 bases. CDR3 length equals 12 residues. CDR3 DNA sequence: TGTGCCAGCCCCAGGGGTCGCAATGAGCAGTTCTTC. It codes for CASPRGRNEQFF.

This chain links TRBV7-3 with TRBJ2-5; TRBD1 might be the D (6 bases). This CDR3 region has 15 residues. The germline CDR1 and CDR2 sequences are SGHTA and FQGTGA. The V gene lost 1 base and the J gene lost 4 bases, with 13 bases spanning the gap. The CDR3 here is CASSLNQGTGETQYF. The CDR3 DNA follows: TGTGCCAGCAGCTTAAATCAGGGGACGGGAGAGACCCAGTACTTC. Combining the CDR3 with reference TRBV7-3 and TRBJ2-5 gives the whole variable domain GAGVSQTPSNKVTEKGKYVELRCDPISGHTALYWYRQSLGQGPEFLIYFQGTGAADDSGLPNDRFFAVRPEGSVSTLKIQRTERGDSAVYLCASSLNQGTGETQYFGPGTRLLVL.

The chain employs TRBV5-4 and TRBJ2-3; the match to TRBD2 covers 11 bases. Looked up from germline, CDR1 is SGHNT and CDR2 is YYREEE (reference sequence). The CDR3 length is 16 residues. The V gene end was trimmed by 2 bases and the J gene end by 4 bases; junction bases not matched to a gene: 6. CDR3 nucleotides: TGTGCCAGCAGCTTCCGACTAGCGGGAATCCCAGATACGCAGTATTTT. It encodes CASSFRLAGIPDTQYF. The whole variable domain, remainder taken from reference TRBV5-4 and TRBJ2-3, is ETGVTQSPTHLIKTRGQQVTLRCSSQSGHNTVSWYQQALGQGPQFIFQYYREEENGRGNFPPRFSGLQFPNYSSELNVNALELDDSALYLCASSFRLAGIPDTQYFGPGTRLTVL.

The chain joins TRBV5-1 to TRBJ1-3; D may be TRBD1 (5 bases). Germline-derived CDR1 and CDR2 are SGHRS and YFSETQ. CDR3 length: 21 residues. The V and J ends lost 2 bases and 0 bases respectively, with 27 bases between them. As DNA, the CDR3 is TGCGCCAGCAGCTTAGAGACCGGGACTGCCGACCTTTTTCCCTCTGGAAACACCATATATTTT. It specifies CASSLETGTADLFPSGNTIYF.